These 20 T cell receptor beta chains were sequenced from one sample in a study of cytomegalovirus exposure and HLA in healthy donors. Vbeta (60) and Jbeta (13) primers were used in the PCR. TCRdb's table, derived via immunoSEQ multiplex PCR, lists solely in-frame clones and lacks some. The sample has approximately 190,000 clones; around four fifths are singletons. The material sequenced was PBMCs. The receptors here all came from a woman aged 50 to 60 in good health and CMV-seropositive.

The chain is built from TRBV10-2 and TRBJ2-3; 12 nucleotides agree with TRBD2. CDR1 is WSHSY, CDR2 SAAADI, per germline. With 8 bases clipped from V and 0 bases from J, the junction kept 3 bases outside the gene matches. The CDR3 consists of 15 residues. The CDR3 protein is CASGLAGLSTDTQYF. For the CDR3, the DNA is TGCGCCAGCGGACTAGCGGGGCTGAGCACAGATACGCAGTATTTT.

The chain is built from TRBV19 and TRBJ1-5, with D unclear. This CDR3 has 17 residues. Germline assignment: CDR1 LNHDA and CDR2 SQIVND (reference sequence). The V end lost 1 base, the J end lost 0 bases, and 13 bases lay between the germline ends. The CDR3 DNA reads as TGTGCCAGTAGTATAGTCCCCTTAGGACTTAGCAATCAGCCCCAGCATTTT. This gives the protein CASSIVPLGLSNQPQHF.

A remark on this clone: At one end the junction does not follow the germline gene, possibly because of a read error. This chain uses TRBV5-1 with TRBJ1-1, with 7 bases that match TRBD1. CDR1 SGHRS and CDR2 YFSETQ come from the germline V gene. The CDR3 is 12 amino acids. CDR3 coding DNA: TGTGCCAGCAAGGGGACAGCCACCCTAGCTTTCTTT. This codes for CASKGTATLAFF.

The V gene is TRBV5-1, the J gene TRBJ2-2, with 8 bases aligning to TRBD2. The CDR3 covers 15 residues. V was clipped by 1 base and J by 3 bases; unmatched bases: 2. Germline CDR1 SGHRS, CDR2 YFSETQ. The CDR3 loop reads CASSLPGGDTGELFF. In DNA form, the CDR3 reads TGCGCCAGCAGCTTGCCGGGGGGGGACACCGGGGAGCTGTTTTTT.

The gene calls are TRBV7-9 and TRBJ2-7, with a weak D call TRBD2 (6 bases). The germline V gene encodes CDR1 SEHNR and CDR2 FQNEAQ (reference sequence). CDR3 length: 18 amino acids. The ends were cut back, 6 bases at V and 0 bases at J, with 24 bases in the middle. The CDR3 protein is CASRSTTLAPLSSYEQYF. In DNA form, the CDR3 reads TGTGCCAGCAGGTCGACCACTCTAGCGCCCTTGAGCTCCTACGAGCAGTACTTC.

The V gene is TRBV28, the J gene TRBJ1-2, with 9 bases matching TRBD1. With V trimmed by 5 bases and J by 3 bases, 1 base remained unmatched. Germline values: CDR1 MDHEN, CDR2 SYDVKM. The CDR3 sequence is 13 residues long. DNA for the CDR3: TGTGCCAGCAGTCGACAGGGGGACTATGGCTACACCTTC. Protein sequence: CASSRQGDYGYTF.

The chain uses TRBV15 and TRBJ2-7, with 9 bases identical to TRBD1. This CDR3 has 14 amino acids. With 8 bases clipped from V and 1 base from J, the junction kept 6 bases outside the gene matches. Germline CDR1 and CDR2: LNHNV and YYDKDF (reference sequence). The CDR3 loop reads CATSDRGKSYEQYF. DNA of the CDR3: TGTGCCACCTCTGACAGGGGGAAGTCCTACGAGCAGTACTTC.

This chain uses TRBV2 with TRBJ1-6; tentatively, D is TRBD1 (6 bases). V was clipped by 3 bases and J by 7 bases, with 13 bases between them. Germline CDR1 SNHLY, CDR2 FYNNEI. This CDR3 is 15 amino acids long. CDR3 region: CASSDMGARNSPLHF. The CDR3 DNA sequence: TGTGCCAGCAGTGATATGGGGGCCAGGAATTCACCCCTCCACTTT.

The gene calls are TRBV4-2 and TRBJ2-5, with TRBD2 identical over 10 bases. The V and J ends lost 1 base and 4 bases, in that order; junction bases with no gene match: 3. Germline CDR1 and CDR2: LGHNA and YNFKEQ. This CDR3 has 15 amino acids. The CDR3 reads CASSQVSSGGETQYF. The CDR3 DNA reads as TGTGCCAGCAGCCAAGTTTCTAGCGGGGGAGAGACCCAGTACTTC.

V gene TRBV29-1 combines with J gene TRBJ2-7, with TRBD2 matching over 10 bases. Germline trimming cut 6 bases from V and 3 bases from J; bases unmatched to any gene: 8. The germline CDR1 and CDR2 sequences are SQVTM and ANQGSEA. This CDR3 comprises 14 residues. DNA of the CDR3: TGCAGCGTATCTAGCGGGGGCCCGCTCTACGAGCAGTACTTC. Amino acids: CSVSSGGPLYEQYF.

J is TRBJ2-2 and V is TRBV5-1, with TRBD2 identical over 9 bases. Trimming took 3 bases from V and 4 from J; bases not matched to a gene: 4. Germline V gives CDR1 SGHRS, CDR2 YFSETQ. CDR3 length: 15 amino acids. The CDR3 sequence is CASSSTSGGTGELFF. CDR3 nucleotide sequence: TGCGCCAGCAGCTCGACTAGCGGTGGCACCGGGGAGCTGTTTTTT.

The chain couples TRBV11-2 to TRBJ2-7; TRBD1 might be the D (6 bases). Per the germline V gene, CDR1 is SGHAT and CDR2 is FQNNGV. V was trimmed by 5 bases and J by 5 bases, leaving 13 bases between them. The CDR3 totals 13 residues. CDR3 protein: CASSRDRSDEQYF. The CDR3 DNA follows: TGTGCCAGCAGCCGCGACAGGTCGGACGAGCAGTACTTC. The full variable domain, rest sourced from reference TRBV11-2 and TRBJ2-7, is EAGVAQSPRYKIIEKRQSVAFWCNPISGHATLYWYQQILGQGPKLLIQFQNNGVVDDSQLPKDRFSAERLKGVDSTLKIQPAKLEDSAVYLCASSRDRSDEQYFGPGTRLTVT.

This clone was seen once. This chain's CDR3 is CASSQQGQETQYF. The CDR3 DNA sequence: TGTGCCAGCAGCCAACAGGGTCAAGAGACCCAGTACTTC. This rearrangement joins TRBV11-3 to TRBJ2-5, with a tentative D call TRBD1 (6 bases). Germline lookup yields CDR1 SGHNT and CDR2 YENEEA. V lost 5 bases and J 2 bases, leaving 9 bases between the germline ends. CDR3 size: 13 residues.

The gene calls are TRBV4-1 and TRBJ2-3, with 11 bases that match TRBD2. CDR3 length equals 16 residues. The junction had 8 bases not matched to a gene; V was cut back by 6 bases and J by 3 bases. Germline assignment: CDR1 MGHRA and CDR2 YSYEKL. The CDR3 sequence is CASSQHLAGGTDTQYF. The CDR3 DNA follows: TGCGCCAGCAGTCAACATCTAGCGGGGGGAACAGATACGCAGTATTTT.

V usage is TRBV4-1 and J usage is TRBJ1-2, with D tentatively TRBD1 (5 bases). Trimming removed 0 bases from V and 7 bases from J, with 9 bases in between. CDR3 length: 13 amino acids. The germline V gene has CDR1 MGHRA and CDR2 YSYEKL. The CDR3 region is CASSQDGGGGYTF. The CDR3 DNA is TGCGCCAGCAGCCAAGATGGGGGAGGTGGCTACACCTTC.

Note on this clone: One end of the junction fails to match germline, which may point to a read error. The chain uses TRBV4-1 and TRBJ1-6; TRBD1 matches at 9 bases. Per germline, CDR1 MGHRA and CDR2 YSYEKL. The CDR3 totals 15 residues. CDR3 residues: CASSQAGQGSSPLHF. In DNA form, the CDR3 reads TGTGCCAGCAGCCAAGCGGGACAGGGAAGTTCACCCCTCCACTTT.

The chain uses TRBV6-5 and TRBJ1-1; a possible D gene is TRBD1 (5 bases). Germline V lookup: CDR1 MNHEY, CDR2 SVGAGI. The CDR3 consists of 14 residues. Trimming took off 5 bases at V and 8 bases at J, with 18 bases between the two ends. CDR3 protein: CASSPPRAGQEAFF. CDR3 bases: TGTGCCAGCAGTCCCCCCCGGGCGGGGCAGGAAGCTTTCTTT.

Regarding this clone: One end of the junction fails to match germline, which may point to a read error. The V call is TRBV7-9, the J call TRBJ1-1, with TRBD1 identical over 9 bases. The CDR3 covers 12 residues. The V gene's germline CDR1 is SEHNR and CDR2 FQNEAQ (reference sequence). The CDR3 nucleotides are TGTGCCAGCAGCTTGGGACAGGGAGGTGAAATCTTT. It is translated as CASSLGQGGEIF.

This chain uses TRBV4-2 with TRBJ2-1, with D possibly being TRBD1 (6 bases). Trimming pared 0 bases from V and 0 bases from J, leaving 12 bases between. CDR1 is LGHNA and CDR2 is YNFKEQ in the germline V gene. There are 17 residues in the CDR3. The CDR3 spells CASSQDYTGSSYNEQFF. As DNA, the CDR3 is TGTGCCAGCAGCCAAGATTACACAGGGAGCTCCTACAATGAGCAGTTCTTC.

CDR3 sequence (DNA): TGTGCCAGCAGCCTGACAGAATCCTACGAGCAGTACTTC. It encodes CASSLTESYEQYF. J is TRBJ2-7 and V is TRBV7-9, with a possible D match to TRBD1 (5 bases). Germline CDR1 and CDR2: SEHNR and FQNEAQ (reference sequence). The CDR3 spans 13 residues. Deletions cut 5 bases from V and 1 base from J, with 9 bases between.